This T cell receptor (beta chain) was recorded in a study of blood T cell repertoires in COVID-19. At the level of the study: Acute and convalescent COVID-19 specimens originated in the United States, Italy and Spain. T cells, B-cell-depleted T cells, or PBMCs provided the cDNA or gDNA that served as material.

The Seattle patients, enrolled during active infection, were followed longitudinally. The CDR3 length is 13 residues. V shed 3 bases, J shed 8 bases, and the junction held 6 bases outside the gene matches. Per germline, CDR1 KGHSH and CDR2 LQKENI. Original processing notes: By means of reference gene primer amplification, nucleated cell counts were estimated. Profiling relied on immunoSEQ multiplex PCR, and the TCRdb table lists in-frame clones only, not all of them. The V and J calls and the clone size are those of that table, but D and trimming were determined from the DNA. The sample gives roughly 440,000 clones, approximately 88% of which show up once; around 12% is in the top ten.

The rearrangement links TRBV18 to TRBJ1-2; TRBD1 matches at 7 bases. The TCR comes from a woman in her 50s with COVID-19, enrolled during active disease. Sequencing used peripheral blood. This CDR3 is CASSPGQSSGYTF. DNA for the CDR3: TGTGCCAGCTCACCGGGACAGTCCTCCGGCTACACCTTC.